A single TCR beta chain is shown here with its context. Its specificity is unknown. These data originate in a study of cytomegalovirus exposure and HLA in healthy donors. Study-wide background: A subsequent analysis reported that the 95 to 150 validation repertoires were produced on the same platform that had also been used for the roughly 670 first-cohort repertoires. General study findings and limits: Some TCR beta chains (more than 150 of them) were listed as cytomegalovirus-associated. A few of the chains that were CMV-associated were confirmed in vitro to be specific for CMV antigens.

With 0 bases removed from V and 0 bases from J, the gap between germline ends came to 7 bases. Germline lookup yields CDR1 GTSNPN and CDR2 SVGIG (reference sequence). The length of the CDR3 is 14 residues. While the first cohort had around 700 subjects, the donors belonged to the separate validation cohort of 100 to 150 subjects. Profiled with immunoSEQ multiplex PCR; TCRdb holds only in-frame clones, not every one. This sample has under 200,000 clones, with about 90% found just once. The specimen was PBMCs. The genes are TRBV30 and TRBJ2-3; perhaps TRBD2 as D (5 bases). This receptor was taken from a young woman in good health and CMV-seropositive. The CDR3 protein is CAWSVRTSTDTQYF. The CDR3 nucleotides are TGTGCCTGGAGTGTTCGGACTAGCACAGATACGCAGTATTTT.